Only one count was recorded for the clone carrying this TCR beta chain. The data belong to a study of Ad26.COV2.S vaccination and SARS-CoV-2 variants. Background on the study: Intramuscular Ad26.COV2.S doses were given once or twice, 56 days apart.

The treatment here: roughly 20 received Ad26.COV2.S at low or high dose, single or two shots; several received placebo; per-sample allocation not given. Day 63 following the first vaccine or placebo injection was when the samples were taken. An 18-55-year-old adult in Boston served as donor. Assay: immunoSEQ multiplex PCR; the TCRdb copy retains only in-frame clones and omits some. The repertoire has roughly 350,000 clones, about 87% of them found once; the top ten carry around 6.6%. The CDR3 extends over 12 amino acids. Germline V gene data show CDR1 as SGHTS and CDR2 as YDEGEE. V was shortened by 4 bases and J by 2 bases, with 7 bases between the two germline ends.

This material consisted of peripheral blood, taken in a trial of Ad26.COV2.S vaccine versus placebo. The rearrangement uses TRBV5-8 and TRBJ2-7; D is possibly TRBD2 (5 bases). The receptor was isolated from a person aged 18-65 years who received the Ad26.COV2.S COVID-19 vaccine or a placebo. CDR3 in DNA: TGTGCCAGCAGCCCGAGGGCCTACGAGCAGTACTTC. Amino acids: CASSPRAYEQYF.